This T cell receptor beta chain was recovered during a study of blood T cells in healthy people across ages. About the research overall: The capture of about one barcoded beta molecule per two T cells was achieved by template switching. Findings and caveats of the study: Diversity was higher, and naive CD4+ cells more numerous, in long-lived donors than in aged donors. Total diversity from one million sequenced T cells was likely underestimated.

The second PCR ran about 6 to 12 cycles with a sample-barcoded 5' primer and J-beta primers. Each CDR3 protein is one row after TCRdb ran MiXCR on the 5' RACE reads. The sample includes 1.5 million to 2 million distinct CDR3 sequences, roughly 43% of them seen just once. The CDR3 contains 14 residues. Germline CDR1 SGHRS, CDR2 YFSETQ. V was trimmed by 2 bases and J by 0 bases, leaving 9 bases between them. As to this clonotype: Its antigen is currently unknown.

The receptor was isolated from a human donor in good health. The sample comprised blood. The chain employs TRBV5-1 and TRBJ2-7; D might be TRBD1 (6 bases). The DNA for the CDR3 is TGCGCCAGCAGCTTCCGGGACAACTCCTACGAGCAGTACTTC. Translating gives CASSFRDNSYEQYF.